These 24 T cell receptor beta chains share one sample of origin, sequenced in a study of cytomegalovirus exposure and HLA in healthy donors. With 60 Vbeta and 13 Jbeta primers, the PCR was carried out. The method was immunoSEQ multiplex PCR; TCRdb's version includes in-frame clones alone and lacks a portion of them. The sample has roughly 81,000 clones, around 80% seen once. Material: PBMCs. Receptor source: a man aged 30 to 45 in good health and CMV-seronegative.

V gene TRBV30 combines with J gene TRBJ2-3; 11 bases map to TRBD1. Trimming at V came to 8 bases and at J to 4 bases, leaving 2 bases not matched to a gene. This CDR3 is 12 amino acids long. CDR1 GTSNPN and CDR2 SVGIG come from the germline V gene (reference sequence). CDR3 in amino acids: CAGDRGADTQYF. The CDR3 DNA sequence: TGTGCCGGGGACAGGGGGGCAGATACGCAGTATTTT.

This chain uses TRBV28 with TRBJ2-7, with D tentatively TRBD2 (6 bases). V was trimmed by 5 bases and J by 5 bases, leaving 25 bases between them. Germline loops: CDR1 MDHEN, CDR2 SYDVKM. CDR3 size: 17 residues. The CDR3 nucleotides are TGTGCCAGCAGTCCGAGTTTTAGACTAGTTCGGGTTAACGAGCAGTACTTC. Its protein product is CASSPSFRLVRVNEQYF.

The gene calls are TRBV9 and TRBJ1-6; D unresolved. The germline V and J ends were trimmed by 0 bases and 10 bases, with 8 bases remaining between them. CDR1 and CDR2 from the germline V gene are SGDLS and YYNGEE. This CDR3 is built from 13 residues. For the CDR3, the DNA is TGTGCCAGCAGCGTAGGTGTGCAGTCACCCCTCCACTTT. Translation gives CASSVGVQSPLHF.

CDR3 residues: CASAGGGVQNIQYF. The CDR3 DNA reads TGTGCCAGCGCCGGGGGTGGAGTCCAAAACATTCAGTACTTC. V gene TRBV7-2 combines with J gene TRBJ2-4; a weak D match, TRBD2 (6 bases). This CDR3 has 14 residues. V was shortened by 8 bases and J by 5 bases, with 16 bases between the two germline ends. Germline CDR1 and CDR2: SGHTA and FQGNSA.

In its sample, this clone was seen a few times. The chain has TRBV6-1 and TRBJ1-4, with TRBD1 matching over 9 bases. This CDR3 is built from 15 residues. Trimming cost V 7 bases and J 8 bases; bases outside gene matches: 11. The V gene's germline CDR1 is MNHNS and CDR2 SASEGT. The CDR3 DNA reads TGTGCCAGCAATGTCGCCGGGACAGGGTTGGAAAAACTGTTTTTT. Translated, it gives CASNVAGTGLEKLFF.

The genes are TRBV7-9 and TRBJ1-1; the D gene is possibly TRBD1 (5 bases). The CDR3 is 12 residues long. Per germline, CDR1 SEHNR and CDR2 FQNEAQ (reference sequence). Trimming took off 1 base at V and 8 bases at J, with 8 bases between the two ends. The CDR3 DNA reads as TGTGCCAGCAGCTTAGAACGGGGGGAAGCTTTCTTT. Amino acid sequence: CASSLERGEAFF.

The chain carries TRBV4-1 and TRBJ2-1; D is ambiguous. Germline V gene data show CDR1 as MGHRA and CDR2 as YSYEKL. This CDR3 region has 16 residues. The V gene lost 1 base and the J gene lost 9 bases, with 19 bases spanning the gap. The DNA for the CDR3 is TGCGCCAGCAGCCAAGTACTCCGGGTCCCCGCTGGTGAGCAGTTCTTC. It yields the protein CASSQVLRVPAGEQFF.

The chain is built from TRBV7-2 and TRBJ2-1; no clear D. CDR1 is SGHTA and CDR2 is FQGNSA in the germline V gene. The CDR3 extends over 15 amino acids. Trimming pared 0 bases from V and 6 bases from J, leaving 12 bases between. CDR3 coding DNA: TGTGCCAGCAGCTTAGCGTCACAGACACTCAATGAGCAGTTCTTC. Protein sequence: CASSLASQTLNEQFF.

The rearrangement joins TRBV7-9 to TRBJ2-7; a possible D gene is TRBD2 (5 bases). Germline CDR1 is SEHNR and CDR2 is FQNEAQ (reference sequence). Trimming stripped 4 bases from V and 5 bases from J, with 15 bases between. This CDR3 has 14 residues. CDR3 bases: TGTGCCAGCAGCTCCCCCCCCGGGAACCACGAGCAGTACTTC. Translation gives CASSSPPGNHEQYF.

The rearrangement links TRBV5-6 to TRBJ2-7, with D unclear. Trimming cost V 1 base and J 3 bases, with 5 bases left between them. The CDR3 consists of 12 residues. The germline gives CDR1 SGHDT, CDR2 YYEEEE. This chain's CDR3 is CASSLLIYEQYF. The CDR3 DNA sequence: TGTGCCAGCAGCTTGCTAATCTACGAGCAGTACTTC. Complete variable domain (other parts from reference TRBV5-6 and TRBJ2-7): DAGVTQSPTHLIKTRGQQVTLRCSPKSGHDTVSWYQQALGQGPQFIFQYYEEEERQRGNFPDRFSGHQFPNYSSELNVNALLLGDSALYLCASSLLIYEQYFGPGTRLTVT.

The chain joins TRBV7-2 to TRBJ2-2, with D tentatively TRBD1 (5 bases). CDR1 and CDR2 (germline): SGHTA, FQGNSA. Trimming stripped 2 bases from V and 6 bases from J, with 19 bases between. The CDR3 totals 17 residues. CDR3 protein: CASSLNLLQGRAGELFF. The CDR3 coding sequence is TGTGCCAGCAGCTTAAATTTATTGCAGGGAAGGGCCGGGGAGCTGTTTTTT.

This clone was recorded once. V usage is TRBV7-9 and J usage is TRBJ2-1, with 10 bases fitting TRBD2. Germline-derived CDR1 and CDR2 are SEHNR and FQNEAQ (reference sequence). Trimming cost V 5 bases and J 9 bases; bases outside gene matches: 10. This CDR3 spans 15 amino acids. CDR3 sequence reads: CASSRPVAGGSEQFF. The CDR3 nucleotides are TGTGCCAGCAGCCGCCCAGTAGCGGGGGGTTCTGAGCAGTTCTTC.

The rearrangement uses TRBV10-3 and TRBJ1-1; D gene unclear. Germline CDR1 and CDR2: ENHRY and SYGVKD. CDR3 length: 14 amino acids. Trimming stripped 2 bases from V and 5 bases from J, with 12 bases between. The CDR3 coding sequence is TGTGCCATCAGTGAGGGAACGACGAGGACTGAAGCTTTCTTT. The encoded protein is CAISEGTTRTEAFF.

The chain joins TRBV7-9 to TRBJ2-1; 13 bases agree with TRBD2. Germline-derived CDR1 and CDR2 are SEHNR and FQNEAQ (reference sequence). This CDR3 has 13 residues. CDR3 loop: CSTGLAGENEQFF. CDR3 in DNA: TGTTCCACCGGACTAGCGGGAGAGAATGAGCAGTTCTTC.

Here the CDR3 reads CASSPGQDKYYEQYF. In DNA, the CDR3 is TGTGCCAGCAGCCCCGGACAGGACAAATACTACGAGCAGTACTTC. V and J are TRBV7-9 and TRBJ2-7; 7 bases are shared with TRBD1. In germline, CDR1 is SEHNR, CDR2 FQNEAQ (reference sequence). V lost 5 bases to trimming and J lost 3 bases; unmatched junction nucleotides: 10. The CDR3 runs to 15 residues.

The rearrangement uses TRBV6-5 and TRBJ2-7, with 10 bases that match TRBD2. Germline-derived CDR1 and CDR2 are MNHEY and SVGAGI. Trimming took 6 bases from V and 6 from J; bases not matched to a gene: 8. The CDR3 runs 14 residues. This CDR3 is CASSSSSGRSEQYF. In nucleotides, the CDR3 is TGTGCCAGCAGCTCCTCTAGCGGGAGAAGCGAGCAGTACTTC.

This chain connects TRBV7-2 to TRBJ2-2; D unresolved. The CDR3 has 14 residues. Trimming removed 1 base from V and 3 bases from J, with 6 bases in between. Per the germline V gene, CDR1 is SGHTA and CDR2 is FQGNSA. The CDR3 sequence is CASSLGAHTGELFF. CDR3 DNA: TGTGCCAGCAGCTTAGGAGCTCACACCGGGGAGCTGTTTTTT.

This chain uses TRBV30 with TRBJ1-5, with 7 positions matching TRBD1. V lost 5 bases and J lost 3; bases outside the gene matches: 4. Per germline, CDR1 GTSNPN and CDR2 SVGIG (reference sequence). The CDR3 is made up of 13 amino acids. The CDR3 DNA follows: TGTGCCTGGTCGACAGGGCCCAATCAGCCCCAGCATTTT. Amino acids: CAWSTGPNQPQHF.

This chain links TRBV7-6 with TRBJ2-7; D possibly corresponds to TRBD1 (6 bases). The germline V and J ends were trimmed by 1 base and 4 bases, with 20 bases remaining between them. Germline V gene data show CDR1 as SGHVS and CDR2 as FNYEAQ. The CDR3 has 17 amino acids. The CDR3 loop reads CASSLEPRGASAYEQYF. CDR3 nucleotides: TGTGCCAGCAGCTTAGAACCCAGGGGCGCATCCGCTTACGAGCAGTACTTC.

J is TRBJ1-3 and V is TRBV30; D is unresolved. The germline V and J ends were trimmed by 2 bases and 0 bases, with 14 bases remaining between them. Germline V gene data show CDR1 as GTSNPN and CDR2 as SVGIG (reference sequence). This CDR3 has 16 residues. This CDR3 reads CAWSQAIVYSGNTIYF. For the CDR3, the DNA is TGTGCCTGGAGTCAGGCCATCGTATACTCTGGAAACACCATATATTTT.

This chain uses TRBV7-2 with TRBJ1-2, with D possibly TRBD1 on 6 matching bases. CDR3 length: 14 residues. Trimming cost V 1 base and J 6 bases, with 12 bases left between them. Germline V gives CDR1 SGHTA, CDR2 FQGNSA. Here the CDR3 reads CASSLGPGANGYTF. The CDR3 DNA sequence: TGTGCCAGCAGCTTAGGACCAGGGGCCAATGGCTACACCTTC.

The genes are TRBV25-1 and TRBJ1-2; D might be TRBD1 (6 bases). CDR1 is MGHDK and CDR2 is SYGVNS in the germline V gene. V was shortened by 1 base and J by 11 bases, with 14 bases between the two germline ends. The CDR3 is made up of 13 amino acids. CDR3 nucleotides: TGTGCCAGCAGTGAATTACAGGGAGTGAGGTACACCTTC. This encodes CASSELQGVRYTF.

The chain uses TRBV2 and TRBJ1-2; D is undetermined. V was clipped by 4 bases and J by 2 bases, with 5 bases between them. CDR3 length equals 12 residues. In germline, CDR1 is SNHLY, CDR2 FYNNEI. In DNA, the CDR3 is TGTGCCAGCAGTGGAGAGAACTATGGCTACACCTTC. Residues: CASSGENYGYTF.

The rearrangement links TRBV19 to TRBJ2-2; 8 nucleotides match TRBD2. The CDR3 has 14 residues. Looked up from germline, CDR1 is LNHDA and CDR2 is SQIVND (reference sequence). The trim removed 5 bases at V and 6 bases at J, leaving 5 bases unmatched. The CDR3 nucleotides are TGTGCCAGTAGTCACCGGGGGGGGGCCGGGGAGCTGTTTTTT. This codes for CASSHRGGAGELFF.